These 7 T cell receptor beta chains came from one sample sequenced in a study of monozygotic twins with inflammatory bowel disease. TCRdb re-called the 5' RACE reads, yielding one record per CDR3 amino acid sequence without DNA. The sample table sets out approximately 420,000 distinct CDR3 sequences. The source material was blood. All receptors come from a human donor with ulcerative colitis or Crohn's disease, or a healthy co-twin of an affected twin (not recorded which).

The chain carries TRBV30 and TRBJ2-1; TCRdb's D call, TRBD2, is unchecked because there is no DNA. Germline CDR1 reads GTSNPN; CDR2 reads SVGIG (reference sequence). There are 15 residues in the CDR3. CDR3 in amino acids: CAWSGTSGSGNEQFF.

V and J are TRBV10-2 and TRBJ1-1. Germline CDR1 WSHSY, CDR2 SAAADI. The CDR3 runs to 15 residues. The CDR3: CASSESPRANTEAFF.

The chain employs TRBV29-1 and TRBJ1-2; the TCRdb call, TRBD1, lacks DNA for checking. There are 12 residues in the CDR3. Germline V lookup: CDR1 SQVTM, CDR2 ANQGSEA. The CDR3 protein is CSAWTGGYGYTF. The variable domain in full, completed from reference TRBV29-1 and TRBJ1-2, reads SAVISQKPSRDICQRGTSLTIQCQVDSQVTMMFWYRQQPGQSLTLIATANQGSEATYESGFVIDKFPISRPNLTFSTLTVSNMSPEDSSIYLCSAWTGGYGYTFGSGTRLTVV.

The chain is built from TRBV9 and TRBJ2-5; TCRdb designates TRBD1, a call that cannot be tested without DNA. Looked up from germline, CDR1 is SGDLS and CDR2 is YYNGEE. This CDR3 comprises 13 residues. The CDR3 is CASSVVGAETQYF.

The rearrangement joins TRBV2 to TRBJ2-1; the TCRdb D gene call, TRBD2, has no DNA to confirm it. This CDR3 contains 16 residues. Germline-derived CDR1 and CDR2 are SNHLY and FYNNEI. The chain's CDR3 is CASMGLAGRSYNEQFF.

The rearrangement links TRBV7-9 to TRBJ2-7. Germline V CDR1 and CDR2: SEHNR, FQNEAQ (reference sequence). This CDR3 spans 12 amino acids. CDR3 sequence: CASSSHSDEQYF.

The rearrangement uses TRBV7-9 and TRBJ1-1; TCRdb calls TRBD1, which cannot be checked without DNA. This CDR3 spans 14 amino acids. The V gene's germline CDR1 is SEHNR and CDR2 FQNEAQ (reference sequence). CDR3 region: CASSFGTSNTEAFF.